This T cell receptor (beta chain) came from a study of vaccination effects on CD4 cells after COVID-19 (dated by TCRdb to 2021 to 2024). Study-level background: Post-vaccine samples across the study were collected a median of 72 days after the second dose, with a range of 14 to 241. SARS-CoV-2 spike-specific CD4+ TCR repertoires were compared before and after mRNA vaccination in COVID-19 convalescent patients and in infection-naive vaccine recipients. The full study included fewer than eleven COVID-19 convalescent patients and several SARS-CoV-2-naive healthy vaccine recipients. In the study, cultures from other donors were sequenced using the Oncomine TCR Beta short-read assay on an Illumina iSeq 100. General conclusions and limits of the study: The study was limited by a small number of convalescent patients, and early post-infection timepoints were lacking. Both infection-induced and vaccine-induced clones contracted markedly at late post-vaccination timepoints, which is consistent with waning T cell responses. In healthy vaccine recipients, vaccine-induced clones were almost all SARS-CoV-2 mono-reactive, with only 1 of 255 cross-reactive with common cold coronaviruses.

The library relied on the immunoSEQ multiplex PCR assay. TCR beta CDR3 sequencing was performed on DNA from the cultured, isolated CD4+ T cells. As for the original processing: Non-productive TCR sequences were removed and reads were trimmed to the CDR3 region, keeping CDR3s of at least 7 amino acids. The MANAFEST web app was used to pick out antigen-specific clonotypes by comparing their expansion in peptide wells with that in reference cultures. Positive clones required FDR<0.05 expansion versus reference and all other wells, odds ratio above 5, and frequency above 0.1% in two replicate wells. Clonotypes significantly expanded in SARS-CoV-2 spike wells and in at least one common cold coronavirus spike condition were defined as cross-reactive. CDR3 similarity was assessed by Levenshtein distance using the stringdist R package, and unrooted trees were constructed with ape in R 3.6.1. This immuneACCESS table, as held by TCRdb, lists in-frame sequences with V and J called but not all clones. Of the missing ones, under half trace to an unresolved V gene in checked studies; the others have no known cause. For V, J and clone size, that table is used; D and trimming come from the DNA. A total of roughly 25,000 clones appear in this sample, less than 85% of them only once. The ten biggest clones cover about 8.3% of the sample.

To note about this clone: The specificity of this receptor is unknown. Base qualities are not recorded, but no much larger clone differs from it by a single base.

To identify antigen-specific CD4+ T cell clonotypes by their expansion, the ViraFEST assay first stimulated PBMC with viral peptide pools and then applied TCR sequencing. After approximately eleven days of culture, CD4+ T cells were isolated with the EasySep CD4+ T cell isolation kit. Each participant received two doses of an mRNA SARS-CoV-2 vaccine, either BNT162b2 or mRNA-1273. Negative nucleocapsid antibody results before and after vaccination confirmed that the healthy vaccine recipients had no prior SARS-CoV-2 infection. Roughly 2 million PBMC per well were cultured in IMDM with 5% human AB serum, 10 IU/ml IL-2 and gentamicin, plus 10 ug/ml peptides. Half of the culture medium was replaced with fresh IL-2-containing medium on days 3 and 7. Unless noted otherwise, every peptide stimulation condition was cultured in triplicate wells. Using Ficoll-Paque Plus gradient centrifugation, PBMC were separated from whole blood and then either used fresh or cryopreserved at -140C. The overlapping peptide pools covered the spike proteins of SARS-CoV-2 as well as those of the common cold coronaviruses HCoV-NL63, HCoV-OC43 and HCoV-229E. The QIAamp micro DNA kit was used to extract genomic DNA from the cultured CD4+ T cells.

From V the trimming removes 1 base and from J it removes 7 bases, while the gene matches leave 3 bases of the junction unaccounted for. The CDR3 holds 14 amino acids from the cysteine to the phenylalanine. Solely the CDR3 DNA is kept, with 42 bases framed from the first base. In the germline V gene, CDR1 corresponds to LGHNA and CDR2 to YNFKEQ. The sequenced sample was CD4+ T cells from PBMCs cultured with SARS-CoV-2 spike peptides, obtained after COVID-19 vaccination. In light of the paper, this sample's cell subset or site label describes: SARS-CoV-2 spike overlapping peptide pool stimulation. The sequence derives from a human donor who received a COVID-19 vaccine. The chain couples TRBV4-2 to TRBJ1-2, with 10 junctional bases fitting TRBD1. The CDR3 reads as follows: CASSQVGQGGGYTF. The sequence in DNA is TGTGCCAGCAGCCAAGTCGGACAGGGGGGTGGCTACACCTTC.